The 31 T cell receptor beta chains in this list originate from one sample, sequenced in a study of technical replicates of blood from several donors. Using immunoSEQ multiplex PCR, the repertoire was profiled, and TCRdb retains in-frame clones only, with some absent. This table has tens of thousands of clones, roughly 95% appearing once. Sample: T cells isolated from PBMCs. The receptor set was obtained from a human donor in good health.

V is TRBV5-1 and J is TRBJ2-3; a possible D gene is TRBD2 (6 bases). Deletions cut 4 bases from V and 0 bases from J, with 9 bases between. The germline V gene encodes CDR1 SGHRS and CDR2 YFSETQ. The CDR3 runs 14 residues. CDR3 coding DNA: TGCGCCAGCAGCGTACTAGCTAGCACAGATACGCAGTATTTT. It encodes CASSVLASTDTQYF.

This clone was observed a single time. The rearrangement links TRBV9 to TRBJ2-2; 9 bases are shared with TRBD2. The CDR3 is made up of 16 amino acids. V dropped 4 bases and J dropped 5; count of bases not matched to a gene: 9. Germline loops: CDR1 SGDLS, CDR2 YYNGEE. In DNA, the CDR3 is TGTGCCAGCAGCATGATTAGCGGGAGTATAACCGGGGAGCTGTTTTTT. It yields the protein CASSMISGSITGELFF. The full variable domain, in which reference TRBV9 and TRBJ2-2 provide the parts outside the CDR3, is DSGVTQTPKHLITATGQRVTLRCSPRSGDLSVYWYQQSLDQGLQFLIQYYNGEERAKGNILERFSAQQFPDLHSELNLSSLELGDSALYFCASSMISGSITGELFFGEGSRLTVL.

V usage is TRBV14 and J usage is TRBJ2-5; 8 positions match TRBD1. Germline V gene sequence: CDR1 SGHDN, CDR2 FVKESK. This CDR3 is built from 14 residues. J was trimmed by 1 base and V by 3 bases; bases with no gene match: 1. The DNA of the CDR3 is TGTGCCAGCAGCCAGGACAGGGTCCAAGAGACCCAGTACTTC. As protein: CASSQDRVQETQYF. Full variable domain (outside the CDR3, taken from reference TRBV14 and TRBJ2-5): EAGVTQFPSHSVIEKGQTVTLRCDPISGHDNLYWYRRVMGKEIKFLLHFVKESKQDESGMPNNRFLAERTGGTYSTLKVQPAELEDSGVYFCASSQDRVQETQYFGPGTRLLVL.

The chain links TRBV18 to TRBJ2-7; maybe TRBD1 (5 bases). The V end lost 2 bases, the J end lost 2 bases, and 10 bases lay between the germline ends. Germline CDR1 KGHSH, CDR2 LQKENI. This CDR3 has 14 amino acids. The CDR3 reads CASSPSAGTYEQYF. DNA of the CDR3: TGTGCCAGCTCACCATCCGCAGGGACCTACGAGCAGTACTTC.

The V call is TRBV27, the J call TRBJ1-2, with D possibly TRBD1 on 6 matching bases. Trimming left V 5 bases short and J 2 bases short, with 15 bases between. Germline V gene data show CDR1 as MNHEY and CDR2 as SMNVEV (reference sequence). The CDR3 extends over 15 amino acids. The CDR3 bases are TGTGCCAGCAGTAGTAGGGGGGGCCTGAACTATGGCTACACCTTC. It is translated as CASSSRGGLNYGYTF.

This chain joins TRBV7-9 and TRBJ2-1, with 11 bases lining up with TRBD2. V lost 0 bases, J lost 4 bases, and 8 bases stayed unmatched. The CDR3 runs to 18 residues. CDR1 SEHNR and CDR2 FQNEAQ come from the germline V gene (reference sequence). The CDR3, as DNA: TGTGCCAGCAGCTTAGCTCTGGGACTAGCGGACTATTACAATGAGCAGTTCTTC. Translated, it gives CASSLALGLADYYNEQFF.

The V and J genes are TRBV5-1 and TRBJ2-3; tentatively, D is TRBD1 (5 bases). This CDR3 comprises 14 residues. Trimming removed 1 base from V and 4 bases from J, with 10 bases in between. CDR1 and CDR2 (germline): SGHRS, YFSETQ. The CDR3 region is CASSLKGYPDTQYF. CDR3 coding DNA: TGCGCCAGCAGCTTGAAGGGGTACCCAGATACGCAGTATTTT.

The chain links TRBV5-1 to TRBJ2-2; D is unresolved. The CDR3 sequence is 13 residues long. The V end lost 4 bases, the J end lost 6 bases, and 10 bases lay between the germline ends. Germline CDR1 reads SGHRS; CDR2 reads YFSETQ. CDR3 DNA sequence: TGCGCCAGCAGCGCGGTTCCTTCCGGGGAGCTGTTTTTT. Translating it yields CASSAVPSGELFF.

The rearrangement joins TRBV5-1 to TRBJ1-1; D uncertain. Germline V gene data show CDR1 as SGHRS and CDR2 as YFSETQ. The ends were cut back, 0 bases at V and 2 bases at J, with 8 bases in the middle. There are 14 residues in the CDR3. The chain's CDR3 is CASSLVRDNTEAFF. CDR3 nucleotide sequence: TGCGCCAGCAGCTTGGTGAGAGATAACACTGAAGCTTTCTTT.

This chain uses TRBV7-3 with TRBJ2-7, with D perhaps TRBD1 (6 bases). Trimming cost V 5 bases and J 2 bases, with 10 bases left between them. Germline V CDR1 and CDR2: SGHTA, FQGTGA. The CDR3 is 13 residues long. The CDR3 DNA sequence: TGTGCCAGCAGCCAGGGGCGTCCCTACGAGCAGTACTTC. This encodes CASSQGRPYEQYF. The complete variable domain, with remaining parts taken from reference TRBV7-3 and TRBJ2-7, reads GAGVSQTPSNKVTEKGKYVELRCDPISGHTALYWYRQSLGQGPEFLIYFQGTGAADDSGLPNDRFFAVRPEGSVSTLKIQRTERGDSAVYLCASSQGRPYEQYFGPGTRLTVT.

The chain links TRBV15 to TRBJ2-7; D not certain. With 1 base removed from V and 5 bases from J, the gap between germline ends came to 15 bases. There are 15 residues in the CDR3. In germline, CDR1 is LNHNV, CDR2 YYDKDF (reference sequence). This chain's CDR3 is CATSRAPGPSNEQYF. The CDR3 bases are TGTGCCACCAGCAGAGCCCCCGGTCCTTCCAACGAGCAGTACTTC.

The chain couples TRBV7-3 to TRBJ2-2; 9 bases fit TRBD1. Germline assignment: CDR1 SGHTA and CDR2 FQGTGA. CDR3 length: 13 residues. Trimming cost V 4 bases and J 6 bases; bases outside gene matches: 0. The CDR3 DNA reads TGTGCCAGCAGCTGGACAGGGGCCGGGGAGCTGTTTTTT. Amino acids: CASSWTGAGELFF.

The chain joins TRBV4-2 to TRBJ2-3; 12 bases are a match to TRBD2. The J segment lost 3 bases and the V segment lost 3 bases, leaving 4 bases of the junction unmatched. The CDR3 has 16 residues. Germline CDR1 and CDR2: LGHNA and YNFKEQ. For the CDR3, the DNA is TGTGCCAGCAGCCAGAGGACTAGCGGGACGACAGATACGCAGTATTTT. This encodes CASSQRTSGTTDTQYF.

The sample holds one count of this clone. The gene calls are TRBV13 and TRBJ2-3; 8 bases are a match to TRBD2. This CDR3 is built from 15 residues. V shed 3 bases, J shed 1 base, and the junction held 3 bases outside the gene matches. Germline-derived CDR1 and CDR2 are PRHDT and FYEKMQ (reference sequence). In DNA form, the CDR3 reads TGTGCCAGCAGCTTCCCGGGAGGGGGCACAGATACGCAGTATTTT. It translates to CASSFPGGGTDTQYF.

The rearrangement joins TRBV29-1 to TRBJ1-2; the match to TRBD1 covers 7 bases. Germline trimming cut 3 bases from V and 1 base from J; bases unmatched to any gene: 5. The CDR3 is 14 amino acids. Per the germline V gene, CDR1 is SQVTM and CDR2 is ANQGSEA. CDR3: CSVDPGQRNYGYTF. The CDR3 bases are TGCAGCGTTGACCCGGGACAGCGTAACTATGGCTACACCTTC.

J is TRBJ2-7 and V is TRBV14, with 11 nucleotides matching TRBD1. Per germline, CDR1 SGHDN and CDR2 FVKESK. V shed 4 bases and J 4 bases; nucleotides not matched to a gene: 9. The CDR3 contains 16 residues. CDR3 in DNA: TGTGCCAGCAGCCCCGGACAGGGGGCCCGGTTATACGAGCAGTACTTC. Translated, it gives CASSPGQGARLYEQYF.

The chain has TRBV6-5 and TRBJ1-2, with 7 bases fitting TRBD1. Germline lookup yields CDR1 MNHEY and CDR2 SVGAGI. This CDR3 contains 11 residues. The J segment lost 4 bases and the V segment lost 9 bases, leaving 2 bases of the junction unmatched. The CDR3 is CASRQGYGYTF. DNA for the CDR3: TGTGCCAGTCGACAGGGCTATGGCTACACCTTC.

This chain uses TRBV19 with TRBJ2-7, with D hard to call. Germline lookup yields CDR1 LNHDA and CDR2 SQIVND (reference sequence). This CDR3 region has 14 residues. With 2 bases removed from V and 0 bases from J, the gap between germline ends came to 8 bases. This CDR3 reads CASSIIINSYEQYF. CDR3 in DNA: TGTGCCAGTAGTATAATTATTAACTCCTACGAGCAGTACTTC.

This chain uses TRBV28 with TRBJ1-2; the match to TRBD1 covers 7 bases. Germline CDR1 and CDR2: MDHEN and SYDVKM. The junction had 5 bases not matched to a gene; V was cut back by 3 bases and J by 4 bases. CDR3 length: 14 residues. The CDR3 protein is CASSLYGQAYGYTF. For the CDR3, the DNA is TGTGCCAGCAGTTTGTATGGACAGGCCTATGGCTACACCTTC.

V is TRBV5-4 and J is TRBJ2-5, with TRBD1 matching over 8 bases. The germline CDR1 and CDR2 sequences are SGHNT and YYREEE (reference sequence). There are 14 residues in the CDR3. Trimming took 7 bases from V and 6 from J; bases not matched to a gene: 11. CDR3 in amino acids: CASGYAGGGQTQYF. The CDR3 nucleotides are TGTGCCAGCGGATATGCAGGGGGCGGGCAGACCCAGTACTTC.

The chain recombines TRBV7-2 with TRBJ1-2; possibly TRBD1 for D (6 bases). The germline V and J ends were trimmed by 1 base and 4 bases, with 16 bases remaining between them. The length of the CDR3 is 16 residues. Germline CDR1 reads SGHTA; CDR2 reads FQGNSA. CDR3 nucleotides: TGTGCCAGCAGCTTAGGATCCCCCCAGACAGGCTATGGCTACACCTTC. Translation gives CASSLGSPQTGYGYTF.

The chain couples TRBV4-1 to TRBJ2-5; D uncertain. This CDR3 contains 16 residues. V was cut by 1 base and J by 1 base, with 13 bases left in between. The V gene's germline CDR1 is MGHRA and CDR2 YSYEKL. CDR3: CASSQVAGVPQETQYF. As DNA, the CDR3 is TGCGCCAGCAGCCAAGTGGCTGGAGTGCCCCAAGAGACCCAGTACTTC.

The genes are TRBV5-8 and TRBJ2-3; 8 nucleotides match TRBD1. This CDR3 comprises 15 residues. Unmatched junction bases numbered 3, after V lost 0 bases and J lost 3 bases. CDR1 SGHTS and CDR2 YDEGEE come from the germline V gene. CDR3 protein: CASSLGTGTTDTQYF. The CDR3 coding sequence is TGTGCCAGCAGCTTGGGGACAGGGACAACAGATACGCAGTATTTT. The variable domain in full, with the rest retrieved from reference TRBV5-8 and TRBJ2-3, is EAGVTQSPTHLIKTRGQQATLRCSPISGHTSVYWYQQALGLGLQFLLWYDEGEERNRGNFPPRFSGRQFPNYSSELNVNALELEDSALYLCASSLGTGTTDTQYFGPGTRLTVL.

CDR3 nucleotides: TGCGCCAGCAGGCCGACAGGGAACTATGGCTACACCTTC. It is translated as CASRPTGNYGYTF. The rearrangement joins TRBV5-1 to TRBJ1-2; TRBD1 matches 7 bases. This CDR3 region has 13 residues. J lost 2 bases, V lost 5 bases, and 3 bases had no gene match. Germline CDR1 SGHRS, CDR2 YFSETQ. The full variable domain, with the rest looked up from reference TRBV5-1 and TRBJ1-2, is KAGVTQTPRYLIKTRGQQVTLSCSPISGHRSVSWYQQTPGQGLQFLFEYFSETQRNKGNFPGRFSGRQFSNSRSEMNVSTLELGDSALYLCASRPTGNYGYTFGSGTRLTVV.

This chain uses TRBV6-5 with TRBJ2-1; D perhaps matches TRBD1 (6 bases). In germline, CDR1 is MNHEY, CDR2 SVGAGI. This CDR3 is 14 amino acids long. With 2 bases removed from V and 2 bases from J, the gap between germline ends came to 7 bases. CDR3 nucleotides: TGTGCCAGCAGTTACGGGACAACCTACAATGAGCAGTTCTTC. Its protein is CASSYGTTYNEQFF.

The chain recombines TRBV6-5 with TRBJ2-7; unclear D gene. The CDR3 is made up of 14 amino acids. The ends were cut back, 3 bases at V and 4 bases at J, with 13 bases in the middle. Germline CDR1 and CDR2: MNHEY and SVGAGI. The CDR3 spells CASSYDLGLYEQYF. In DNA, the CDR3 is TGTGCCAGCAGTTATGATCTGGGCCTGTACGAGCAGTACTTC.

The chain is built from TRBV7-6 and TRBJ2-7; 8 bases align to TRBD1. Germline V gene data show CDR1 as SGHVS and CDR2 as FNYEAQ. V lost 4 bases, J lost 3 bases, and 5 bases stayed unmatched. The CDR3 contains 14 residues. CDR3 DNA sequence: TGTGCCAGCAGCTACCGACAGGGGAACTACGAGCAGTACTTC. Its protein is CASSYRQGNYEQYF.

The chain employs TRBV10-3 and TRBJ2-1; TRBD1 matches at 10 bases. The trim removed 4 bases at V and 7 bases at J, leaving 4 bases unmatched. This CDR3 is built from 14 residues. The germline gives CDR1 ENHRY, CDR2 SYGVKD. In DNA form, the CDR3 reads TGTGCCATCAGTGGACGACAGGGGGCGAATGAGCAGTTCTTC. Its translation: CAISGRQGANEQFF.

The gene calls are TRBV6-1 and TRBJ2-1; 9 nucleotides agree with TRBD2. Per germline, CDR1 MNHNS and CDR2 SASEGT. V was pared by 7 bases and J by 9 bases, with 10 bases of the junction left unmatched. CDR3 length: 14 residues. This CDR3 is CASIGTREGIEQFF. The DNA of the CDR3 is TGTGCCAGCATCGGCACGCGGGAGGGAATTGAGCAGTTCTTC.

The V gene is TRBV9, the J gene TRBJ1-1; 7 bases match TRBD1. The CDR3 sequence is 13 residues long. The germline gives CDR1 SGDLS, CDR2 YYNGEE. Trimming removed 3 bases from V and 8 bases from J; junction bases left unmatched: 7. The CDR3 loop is CASSGDSNREAFF. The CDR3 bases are TGTGCCAGCAGCGGGGACAGCAATCGCGAAGCTTTCTTT.

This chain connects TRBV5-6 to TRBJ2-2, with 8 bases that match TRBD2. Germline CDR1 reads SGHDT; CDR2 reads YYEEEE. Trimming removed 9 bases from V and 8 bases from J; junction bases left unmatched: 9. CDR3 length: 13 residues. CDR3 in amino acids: CATPGGPAGELFF. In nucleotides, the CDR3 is TGTGCCACCCCGGGAGGGCCGGCGGGGGAGCTGTTTTTT.